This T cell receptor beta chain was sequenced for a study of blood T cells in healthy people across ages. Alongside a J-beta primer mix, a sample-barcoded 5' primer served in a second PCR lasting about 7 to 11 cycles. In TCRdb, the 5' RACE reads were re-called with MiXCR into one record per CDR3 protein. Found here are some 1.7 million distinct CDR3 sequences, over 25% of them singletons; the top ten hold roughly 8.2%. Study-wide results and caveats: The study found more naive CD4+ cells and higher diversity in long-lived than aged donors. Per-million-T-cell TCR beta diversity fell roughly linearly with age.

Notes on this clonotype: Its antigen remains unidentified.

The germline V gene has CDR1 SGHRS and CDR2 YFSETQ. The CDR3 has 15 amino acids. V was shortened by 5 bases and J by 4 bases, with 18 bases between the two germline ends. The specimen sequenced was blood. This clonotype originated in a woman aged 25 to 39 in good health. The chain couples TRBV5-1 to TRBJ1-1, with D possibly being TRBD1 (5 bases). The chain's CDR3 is CASSTTPGYGTEAFF. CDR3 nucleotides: TGCGCCAGCAGTACTACTCCAGGGTATGGCACTGAAGCTTTCTTT.